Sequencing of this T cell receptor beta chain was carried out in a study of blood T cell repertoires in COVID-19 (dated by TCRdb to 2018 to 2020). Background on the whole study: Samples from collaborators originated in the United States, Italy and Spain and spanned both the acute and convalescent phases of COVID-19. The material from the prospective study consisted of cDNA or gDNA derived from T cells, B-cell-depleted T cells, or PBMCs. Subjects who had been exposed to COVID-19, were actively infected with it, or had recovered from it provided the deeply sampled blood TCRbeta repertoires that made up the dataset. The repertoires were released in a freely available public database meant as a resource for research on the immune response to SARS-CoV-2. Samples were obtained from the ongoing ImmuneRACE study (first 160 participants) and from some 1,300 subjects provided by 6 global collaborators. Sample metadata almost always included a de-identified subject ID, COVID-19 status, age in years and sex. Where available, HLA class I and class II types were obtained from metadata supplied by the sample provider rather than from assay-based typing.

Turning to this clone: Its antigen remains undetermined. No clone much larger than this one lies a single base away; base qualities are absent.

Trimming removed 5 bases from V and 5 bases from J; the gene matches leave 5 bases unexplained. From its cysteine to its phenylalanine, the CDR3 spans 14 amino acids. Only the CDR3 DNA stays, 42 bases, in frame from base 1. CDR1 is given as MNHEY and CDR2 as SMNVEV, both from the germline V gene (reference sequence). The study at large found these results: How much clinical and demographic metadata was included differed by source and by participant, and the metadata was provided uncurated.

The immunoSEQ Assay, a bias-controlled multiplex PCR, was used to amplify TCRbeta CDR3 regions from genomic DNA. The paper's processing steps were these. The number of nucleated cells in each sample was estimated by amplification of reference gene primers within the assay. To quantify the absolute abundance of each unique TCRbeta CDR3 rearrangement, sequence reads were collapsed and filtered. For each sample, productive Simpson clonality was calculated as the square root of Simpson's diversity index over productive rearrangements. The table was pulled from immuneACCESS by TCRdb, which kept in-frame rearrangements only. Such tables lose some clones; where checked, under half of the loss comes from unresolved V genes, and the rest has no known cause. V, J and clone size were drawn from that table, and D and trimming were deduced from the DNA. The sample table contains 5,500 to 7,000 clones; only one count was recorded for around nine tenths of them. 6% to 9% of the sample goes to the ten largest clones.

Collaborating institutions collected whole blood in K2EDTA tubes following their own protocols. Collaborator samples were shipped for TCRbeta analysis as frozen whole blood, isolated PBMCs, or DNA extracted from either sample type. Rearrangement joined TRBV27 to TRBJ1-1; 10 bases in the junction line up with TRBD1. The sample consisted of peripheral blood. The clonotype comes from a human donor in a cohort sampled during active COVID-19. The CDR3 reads CASSTRTGGTEAFF. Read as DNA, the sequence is TGTGCCAGCAGTACGAGGACAGGGGGAACTGAAGCTTTCTTT.